These 28 T cell receptor beta chains originate from one sample sequenced in a study of T cells in localized non-small cell lung cancer. Assay used: immunoSEQ multiplex PCR; TCRdb lists only in-frame clones, some missing. The data hold approximately 4,000 clones, with roughly a quarter observed a single time. Specimen: lung tumor tissue, collected before any cancer treatment. The receptors originated from a woman aged 35 to 70 with stage I lung adenocarcinoma.

The chain employs TRBV10-1 and TRBJ2-1; D perhaps matches TRBD2 (6 bases). V was clipped by 2 bases and J by 6 bases, with 11 bases between them. The length of the CDR3 is 14 residues. Germline loops: CDR1 WNHNN, CDR2 SYGVQD (reference sequence). CDR3 region: CASSEGGIINEQFF. CDR3 nucleotides: TGCGCCAGCAGTGAGGGGGGGATAATCAATGAGCAGTTCTTC.

V is TRBV19 and J is TRBJ1-1, with D unclear. V was pared by 3 bases and J by 0 bases, with 8 bases between. The CDR3 has 14 amino acids. Germline CDR1 reads LNHDA; CDR2 reads SQIVND (reference sequence). The CDR3 DNA reads TGTGCCAGTAGTATCGTCAGCATGAACACTGAAGCTTTCTTT. Encoded protein: CASSIVSMNTEAFF.

This clone showed up just a few times. The chain has TRBV18 and TRBJ2-1, with 12 bases matching TRBD2. CDR3 length: 15 residues. Per germline, CDR1 KGHSH and CDR2 LQKENI. The V and J ends lost 2 bases and 9 bases, in that order; junction bases with no gene match: 5. The CDR3 DNA is TGTGCCAGCTCACCAACAACTAGCGGGGGGAGTGAGCAGTTCTTC. Residues: CASSPTTSGGSEQFF.

This clone was seen a handful of times. The V and J genes are TRBV19 and TRBJ2-1; unclear D gene. This CDR3 is 12 amino acids long. V lost 5 bases to trimming and J lost 8 bases, with 10 bases between them. From germline, CDR1 is LNHDA and CDR2 SQIVND (reference sequence). CDR3 sequence (DNA): TGTGCCAGTAGTTTCCTTCTAGATGAGCAGTTCTTC. Residues: CASSFLLDEQFF. Combining the CDR3 with reference TRBV19 and TRBJ2-1 gives the whole variable domain DGGITQSPKYLFRKEGQNVTLSCEQNLNHDAMYWYRQDPGQGLRLIYYSQIVNDFQKGDIAEGYSVSREKKESFPLTVTSAQKNPTAFYLCASSFLLDEQFFGPGTRLTVL.

The chain is built from TRBV28 and TRBJ2-1; D unclear. Trimming cost V 4 bases and J 2 bases, with 18 bases left between them. Germline loops: CDR1 MDHEN, CDR2 SYDVKM. The CDR3 is made up of 17 amino acids. The CDR3 is CASSSYSHVGTYNEQFF. The CDR3 coding sequence is TGTGCCAGCAGTTCGTACAGCCATGTTGGAACCTACAATGAGCAGTTCTTC.

J is TRBJ2-1 and V is TRBV6-7, with a weak D call TRBD2 (6 bases). TRBV6-7 qualifies as an ORF whose function is uncertain. CDR3 length: 16 amino acids. The V end was cut by 5 bases, the J end by 0 bases, with 14 bases between. CDR3 DNA: TGTGCCAGCAGTCCAACTATGACTAGCTCCTACAATGAGCAGTTCTTC. Its translation is CASSPTMTSSYNEQFF.

This rearrangement joins TRBV6-8 to TRBJ1-1; weak D call: TRBD1 (5 bases). With 2 bases removed from V and 5 bases from J, the gap between germline ends came to 9 bases. In germline, CDR1 is MNHGY, CDR2 SAAAGT. This CDR3 is built from 13 residues. The CDR3 DNA follows: TGTGCCAGCAGTTACCTTAGGGGAACTGAAGCTTTCTTT. This sequence encodes CASSYLRGTEAFF.

The chain joins TRBV19 to TRBJ1-2, with D unclear. Germline CDR1 reads LNHDA; CDR2 reads SQIVND (reference sequence). V lost 3 bases, J lost 0 bases, and 8 bases lay in between. The CDR3 has 14 residues. The CDR3 reads CASSIVSSNYGYTF. DNA of the CDR3: TGTGCCAGTAGTATTGTCAGCTCTAACTATGGCTACACCTTC.

This clone is medium-sized (0.01 to 0.1%) by share. V is TRBV11-3 and J is TRBJ1-5; D gene unclear. The CDR3 contains 16 residues. CDR1 is SGHNT and CDR2 is YENEEA in the germline V gene. With 3 bases removed from V and 5 bases from J, the gap between germline ends came to 17 bases. Here the CDR3 reads CASSLDPKGRDQPQHF. The CDR3 bases are TGTGCCAGCAGCTTGGACCCCAAAGGGAGAGATCAGCCCCAGCATTTT.

The V gene is TRBV2, the J gene TRBJ2-1; 16 bases are a match to TRBD2. This CDR3 has 17 residues. J gave up 8 bases and V 10 bases, and 14 bases lay outside the gene matches. Per germline, CDR1 SNHLY and CDR2 FYNNEI. In nucleotides, the CDR3 is TGTGCCACCTTAGGGACTAGCGGGGGGGCGATAAAGGATGAGCAGTTCTTC. It codes for CATLGTSGGAIKDEQFF.

The rearrangement links TRBV6-8 to TRBJ2-4, with a possible D match to TRBD1 (5 bases). V was cut by 10 bases and J by 8 bases, with 18 bases left in between. CDR1 MNHGY and CDR2 SAAAGT come from the germline V gene. The CDR3 is 13 amino acids. The chain's CDR3 is CATRQIAGDIQYF. The CDR3 coding sequence is TGTGCCACTCGACAGATCGCTGGAGACATTCAGTACTTC.

There are a few counts of this clone. This chain connects TRBV5-1 to TRBJ2-2; D is ambiguous. Trimming pared 0 bases from V and 5 bases from J, leaving 8 bases between. Germline-derived CDR1 and CDR2 are SGHRS and YFSETQ. The CDR3 totals 14 residues. The CDR3 sequence: CASSLDTKTGELFF. The CDR3 DNA sequence: TGCGCCAGCAGCTTGGACACCAAGACCGGGGAGCTGTTTTTT.

The rearrangement uses TRBV9 and TRBJ1-1, with TRBD1 as a possible D gene (6 bases). CDR1 and CDR2 from the germline V gene are SGDLS and YYNGEE. The CDR3 spans 13 residues. Deletions cut 9 bases from V and 1 base from J, with 13 bases between. The CDR3 coding sequence is TGTGCCACTCGCAGGGGTTGGAACACTGAAGCTTTCTTT. Translation: CATRRGWNTEAFF.

The chain carries TRBV11-3 and TRBJ2-7; either TRBD1 or TRBD2 may fit D (5 bases each). Trimming took off 5 bases at V and 3 bases at J, with 17 bases between the two ends. CDR1 is SGHNT and CDR2 is YENEEA in the germline V gene. The CDR3 loop spans 15 amino acids. CDR3 residues: CASSMGTGADYEQYF. DNA of the CDR3: TGTGCCAGCAGCATGGGGACCGGGGCCGACTACGAGCAGTACTTC.

The rearrangement joins TRBV7-6 to TRBJ1-1; TRBD1 might be the D (5 bases). Between the trimmed V and J ends, which lost 3 bases and 4 bases, there was a span of 12 bases. Per germline, CDR1 SGHVS and CDR2 FNYEAQ. The CDR3 covers 14 residues. The CDR3 sequence is CASSLGVGVTEAFF. The CDR3 region has the DNA TGTGCCAGCAGCTTGGGTGTGGGGGTCACTGAAGCTTTCTTT. The full variable domain, its missing parts supplied by reference TRBV7-6 and TRBJ1-1, is GAGVSQSPRYKVTKRGQDVALRCDPISGHVSLYWYRQALGQGPEFLTYFNYEAQQDKSGLPNDRFSAERPEGSISTLTIQRTEQRDSAMYRCASSLGVGVTEAFFGQGTRLTVV.

This chain links TRBV11-1 with TRBJ1-3; TRBD1 might be the D (5 bases). The CDR3 is 17 amino acids. Trimming shortened V by 4 bases and J by 1 base, and 17 bases separated the two germline ends. CDR1 SGHAT and CDR2 FQDESV come from the germline V gene (reference sequence). CDR3 DNA sequence: TGTGCCAGCAGCTATTATTTGGGGGGAAATTCTGGAAACACCATATATTTT. Translated: CASSYYLGGNSGNTIYF.

J is TRBJ2-5 and V is TRBV5-1, with 8 bases aligning to TRBD1. V shed 0 bases, J shed 7 bases, and the junction held 8 bases outside the gene matches. From germline, CDR1 is SGHRS and CDR2 YFSETQ. The CDR3 is 15 residues long. CDR3 coding DNA: TGCGCCAGCAGCTTGGAGGGACAGGCCCTCTGGACCCAGTACTTC. This codes for CASSLEGQALWTQYF.

This rearrangement joins TRBV30 to TRBJ1-3; D gene ambiguous. Per germline, CDR1 GTSNPN and CDR2 SVGIG (reference sequence). The CDR3 consists of 13 residues. Trimming took off 3 bases at V and 7 bases at J, with 13 bases between the two ends. DNA for the CDR3: TGTGCCTGGAGCGGGGTGGTGCGGAACACCATATATTTT. This sequence encodes CAWSGVVRNTIYF.

This clone is classed as medium-sized (0.01 to 0.1%). This chain uses TRBV9 with TRBJ2-7; 9 nucleotides agree with TRBD1. Trimming at V came to 2 bases and at J to 5 bases, leaving 5 bases not matched to a gene. Germline CDR1 is SGDLS and CDR2 is YYNGEE. This CDR3 comprises 14 residues. For the CDR3, the DNA is TGTGCCAGCAGCGTGGGGGGACAGGGCCACGAGCAGTACTTC. Translation gives CASSVGGQGHEQYF.

This clone is labeled medium-sized. The genes are TRBV11-3 and TRBJ2-5; possible D gene TRBD2, 7 bases. Germline values: CDR1 SGHNT, CDR2 YENEEA. The germline V and J ends were trimmed by 3 bases and 3 bases, with 11 bases remaining between them. This CDR3 has 14 amino acids. In DNA, the CDR3 is TGTGCCAGCAGCTTGGGGGCGGGAGAAGAGACCCAGTACTTC. This encodes CASSLGAGEETQYF.

Sample share makes this clone medium-sized. This chain links TRBV6-8 with TRBJ2-7; TRBD2 might be the D (6 bases). The CDR3 length is 14 residues. The germline CDR1 and CDR2 sequences are MNHGY and SAAAGT. Trimming removed 5 bases at V and 0 bases at J, with 11 bases between. CDR3 nucleotides: TGTGCCAGCAGTATGGGGGACTTCTCCTACGAGCAGTACTTC. Translated: CASSMGDFSYEQYF.

This clone was detected only a few times. The chain has TRBV28 and TRBJ1-1; 7 nucleotides match TRBD1. Germline CDR1 MDHEN, CDR2 SYDVKM. The V gene end was trimmed by 7 bases and the J gene end by 5 bases; junction bases not matched to a gene: 4. CDR3 length equals 12 residues. DNA for the CDR3: TGTGCCAGCACCGACAGGGTGACTGAAGCTTTCTTT. Residues: CASTDRVTEAFF.

There are a few counts of this clone. The chain joins TRBV12-2 to TRBJ1-1. TRBV12-2 is classified as a pseudogene. The CDR3 is 16 residues long. As DNA, the CDR3 is TGTGCAAGCGTCCTAGGTCCAAGGCCGCTTAACACTGAAGCTTTCTTT. It yields the protein CASVLGPRPLNTEAFF.

In this sample, this clone turned up a few times. The chain couples TRBV11-3 to TRBJ1-3; no firm D call. V was shortened by 5 bases and J by 0 bases, with 11 bases between the two germline ends. CDR1 and CDR2 from the germline V gene are SGHNT and YENEEA. The length of the CDR3 is 15 residues. In DNA, the CDR3 is TGTGCCAGCAGCATAAGAATTAGCTCTGGAAACACCATATATTTT. Translating it yields CASSIRISSGNTIYF.

This chain uses TRBV11-3 with TRBJ2-1; 8 nucleotides match TRBD1. The CDR3 runs to 15 residues. V was pared by 3 bases and J by 8 bases, with 9 bases of the junction left unmatched. Looked up from germline, CDR1 is SGHNT and CDR2 is YENEEA. CDR3 sequence (DNA): TGTGCCAGCAGCTTGGTTGAGGACAGGGCCCATGAGCAGTTCTTC. Its translation is CASSLVEDRAHEQFF.

The chain links TRBV5-1 to TRBJ1-1; TRBD1 matches 10 bases. Trimming at V came to 4 bases and at J to 6 bases, leaving 6 bases not matched to a gene. The CDR3 is 14 residues long. Looked up from germline, CDR1 is SGHRS and CDR2 is YFSETQ. For the CDR3, the DNA is TGCGCCAGCAGCCCGGGACAGGGGAAGGCTGAAGCTTTCTTT. Translated: CASSPGQGKAEAFF.

This clone was observed a few times. This sequence joins TRBV6-8 and TRBJ2-1; the D gene could be TRBD1 or TRBD2 (5 bases each). Germline V CDR1 and CDR2: MNHGY, SAAAGT. Trimming cost V 6 bases and J 16 bases, with 19 bases left between them. This CDR3 region has 12 residues. The CDR3 nucleotides are TGTGCCAGCAGCCCCCAAGGGGACGATAGATTCTTC. It specifies CASSPQGDDRFF.

J is TRBJ2-7 and V is TRBV4-1; no reliable D call. The CDR3 totals 14 residues. Trimming removed 1 base from V and 0 bases from J, with 7 bases in between. Germline CDR1 and CDR2: MGHRA and YSYEKL. CDR3 residues: CASSQVVTSYEQYF. DNA of the CDR3: TGCGCCAGCAGCCAAGTTGTCACCTCCTACGAGCAGTACTTC.